This TCR beta chain was recorded in a study of blood T cell repertoires in COVID-19. Whole-study context: Donors in the United States, Italy and Spain gave samples during acute or convalescent COVID-19. T cells, B-cell-depleted T cells, or PBMCs supplied cDNA or gDNA.

In the original workflow: Reference gene primer amplification gave nucleated cell count estimates. Libraries were prepared by immunoSEQ multiplex PCR; TCRdb keeps only in-frame clonotypes and omits some of them. D and trimming were read from the DNA, whereas the V and J calls and clone size are those reported in that table. The table has approximately 210,000 clones, more than 75% seen once; the top ten hold approximately 12%. This CDR3 is built from 16 residues. Per the germline V gene, CDR1 is MNHEY and CDR2 is SVGAGI. J lost 9 bases, V lost 1 base, and 9 bases had no gene match. The chain is built from TRBV6-5 and TRBJ1-6; 7 bases line up with TRBD1. The TCR originated in a woman in her thirties or forties with acute or convalescent COVID-19. The source material was peripheral blood. CDR3 coding DNA: TGTGCCAGCAGTTACTTGGGACAGATGGGCGCTTCACCCCTCCACTTT. Residues: CASSYLGQMGASPLHF.